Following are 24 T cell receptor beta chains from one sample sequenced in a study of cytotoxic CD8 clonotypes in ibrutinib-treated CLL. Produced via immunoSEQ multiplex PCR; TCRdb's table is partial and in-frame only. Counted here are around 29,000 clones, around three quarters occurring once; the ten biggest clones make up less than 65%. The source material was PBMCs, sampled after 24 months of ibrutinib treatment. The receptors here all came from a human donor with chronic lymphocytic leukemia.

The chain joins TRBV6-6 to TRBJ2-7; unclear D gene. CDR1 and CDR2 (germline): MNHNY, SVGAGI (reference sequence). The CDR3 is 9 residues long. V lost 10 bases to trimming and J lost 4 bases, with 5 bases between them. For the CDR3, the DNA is TGTGCCACTGGGTACGAGCAGTACTTC. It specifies CATGYEQYF.

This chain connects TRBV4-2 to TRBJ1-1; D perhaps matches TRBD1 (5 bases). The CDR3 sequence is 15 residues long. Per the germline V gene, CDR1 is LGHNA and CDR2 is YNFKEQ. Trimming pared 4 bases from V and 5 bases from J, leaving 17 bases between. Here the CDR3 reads CASSPEKGRKTEAFF. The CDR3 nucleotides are TGTGCCAGCAGCCCCGAGAAGGGGAGGAAGACTGAAGCTTTCTTT.

The CDR3: CASSTGGTKETQYF. The CDR3 coding sequence is TGTGCCAGCTCCACGGGTGGGACTAAAGAGACCCAGTACTTC. The rearrangement joins TRBV18 to TRBJ2-5; 7 bases are a match to TRBD2. Germline CDR1 KGHSH, CDR2 LQKENI. The CDR3 extends over 14 amino acids. The ends lost 6 bases at V and 3 bases at J; junction bases unmatched: 7.

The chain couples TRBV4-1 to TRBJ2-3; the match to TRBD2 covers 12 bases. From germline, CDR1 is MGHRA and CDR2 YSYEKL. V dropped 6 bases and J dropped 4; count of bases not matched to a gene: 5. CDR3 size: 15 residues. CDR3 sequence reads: CASSQRLAGADTQYF. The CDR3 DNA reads TGCGCCAGCAGTCAACGACTAGCGGGGGCAGATACGCAGTATTTT.

The CDR3 DNA follows: TGTGCCAGTAGTATAGCCGGTTCCTATGGCTACACCTTC. It specifies CASSIAGSYGYTF. The J gene is TRBJ1-2, the V gene TRBV19, with unresolved D. The CDR3 is 13 amino acids. V was pared by 1 base and J by 4 bases, with 7 bases between. CDR1 LNHDA and CDR2 SQIVND come from the germline V gene (reference sequence).

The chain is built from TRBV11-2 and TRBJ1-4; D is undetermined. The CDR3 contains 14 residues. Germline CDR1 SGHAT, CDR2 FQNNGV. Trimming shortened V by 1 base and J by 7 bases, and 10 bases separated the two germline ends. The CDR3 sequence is CASSLGRSPEKLFF. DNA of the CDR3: TGTGCCAGCAGCTTAGGTCGGAGTCCTGAAAAACTGTTTTTT.

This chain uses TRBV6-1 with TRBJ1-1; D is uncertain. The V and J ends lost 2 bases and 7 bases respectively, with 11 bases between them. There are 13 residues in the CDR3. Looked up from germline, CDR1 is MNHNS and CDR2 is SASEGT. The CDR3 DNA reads TGTGCCAGCAGTGAATGGTCAAACCTTGAAGCTTTCTTT. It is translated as CASSEWSNLEAFF.

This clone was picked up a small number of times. The CDR3 region is CASSHSRGAGGPSQETQYF. The CDR3 nucleotides read TGCGCCAGCAGCCATTCCAGGGGAGCGGGGGGCCCCAGTCAAGAGACCCAGTACTTC. This rearrangement joins TRBV4-1 to TRBJ2-5; 9 bases are shared with TRBD2. CDR1 is MGHRA and CDR2 is YSYEKL in the germline V gene. The CDR3 is 19 amino acids. V gave up 3 bases and J gave up 2 bases; unmatched junction bases: 16.

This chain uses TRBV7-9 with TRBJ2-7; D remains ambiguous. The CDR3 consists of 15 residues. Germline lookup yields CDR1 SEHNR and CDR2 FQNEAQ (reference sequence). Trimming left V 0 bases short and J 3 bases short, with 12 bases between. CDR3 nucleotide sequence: TGTGCCAGCAGCTTAGCATCCAGTGGGGACTACGAGCAGTACTTC. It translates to CASSLASSGDYEQYF.

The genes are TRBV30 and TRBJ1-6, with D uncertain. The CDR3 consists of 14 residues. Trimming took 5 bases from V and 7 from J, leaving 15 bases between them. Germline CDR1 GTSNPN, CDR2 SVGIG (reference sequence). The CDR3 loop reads CAWRMKTANSPLHF. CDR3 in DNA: TGTGCCTGGCGAATGAAAACAGCGAATTCACCCCTCCACTTT.

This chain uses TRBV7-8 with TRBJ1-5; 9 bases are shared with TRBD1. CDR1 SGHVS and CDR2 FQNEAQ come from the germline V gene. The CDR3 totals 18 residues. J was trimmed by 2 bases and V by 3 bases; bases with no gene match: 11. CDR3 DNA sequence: TGTGCCAGCAGCTTCTTAGGGACAGGGCTGAGTCGCAATCAGCCCCAGCATTTT. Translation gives CASSFLGTGLSRNQPQHF.

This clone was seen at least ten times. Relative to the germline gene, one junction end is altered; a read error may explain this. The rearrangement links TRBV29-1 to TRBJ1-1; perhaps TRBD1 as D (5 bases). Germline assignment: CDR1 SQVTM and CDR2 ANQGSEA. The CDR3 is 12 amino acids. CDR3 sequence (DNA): TGCAGCGTCGAAGGGGCGAACACTGAAGCTTTCTTT. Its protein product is CSVEGANTEAFF.

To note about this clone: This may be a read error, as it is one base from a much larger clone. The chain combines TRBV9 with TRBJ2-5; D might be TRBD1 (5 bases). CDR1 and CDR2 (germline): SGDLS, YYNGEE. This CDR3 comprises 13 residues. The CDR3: CASGVGQAETQYF. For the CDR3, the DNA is TGTGCCAGCGGCGTAGGACAAGCAGAGACCCAGTACTTC.

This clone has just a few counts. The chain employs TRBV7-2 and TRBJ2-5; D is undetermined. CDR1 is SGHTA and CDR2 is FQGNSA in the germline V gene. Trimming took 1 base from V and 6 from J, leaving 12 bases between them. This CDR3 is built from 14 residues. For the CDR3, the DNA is TGTGCCAGCAGCTTAGAGACGAGCGAGAAGACCCAGTACTTC. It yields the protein CASSLETSEKTQYF.

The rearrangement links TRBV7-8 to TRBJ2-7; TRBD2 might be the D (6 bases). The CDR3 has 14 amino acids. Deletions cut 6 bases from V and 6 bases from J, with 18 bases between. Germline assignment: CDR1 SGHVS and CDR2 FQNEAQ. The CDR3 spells CASSAGTDTLEQYF. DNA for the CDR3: TGTGCCAGCAGTGCCGGGACTGACACACTCGAGCAGTACTTC.

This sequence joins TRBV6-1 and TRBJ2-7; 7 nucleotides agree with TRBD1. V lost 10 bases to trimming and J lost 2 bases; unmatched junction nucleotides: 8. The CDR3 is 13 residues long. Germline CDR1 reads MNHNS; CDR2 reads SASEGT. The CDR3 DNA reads TGTGCCACCTCGACGGGACAGCCCTACGAGCAGTACTTC. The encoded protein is CATSTGQPYEQYF.

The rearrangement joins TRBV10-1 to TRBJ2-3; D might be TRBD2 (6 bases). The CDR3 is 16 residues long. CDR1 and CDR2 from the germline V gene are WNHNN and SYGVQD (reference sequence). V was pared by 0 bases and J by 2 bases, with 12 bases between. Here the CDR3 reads CASSESMASATDTQYF. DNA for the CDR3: TGCGCCAGCAGTGAGTCAATGGCTAGCGCCACAGATACGCAGTATTTT.

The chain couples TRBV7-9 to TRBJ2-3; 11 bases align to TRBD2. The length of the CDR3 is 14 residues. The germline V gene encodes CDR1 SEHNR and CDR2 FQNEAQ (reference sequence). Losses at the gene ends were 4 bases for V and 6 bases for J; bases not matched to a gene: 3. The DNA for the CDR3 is TGTGCCAGCAGCTCTAGCGGGGGGACCGATACGCAGTATTTT. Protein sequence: CASSSSGGTDTQYF.

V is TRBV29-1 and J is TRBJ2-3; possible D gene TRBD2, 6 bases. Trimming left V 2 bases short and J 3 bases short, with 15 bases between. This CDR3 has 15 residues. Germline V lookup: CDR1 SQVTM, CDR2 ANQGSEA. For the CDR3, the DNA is TGCAGCGTTGAATCGGGGGAGAGGACTACAGATACGCAGTATTTT. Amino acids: CSVESGERTTDTQYF.

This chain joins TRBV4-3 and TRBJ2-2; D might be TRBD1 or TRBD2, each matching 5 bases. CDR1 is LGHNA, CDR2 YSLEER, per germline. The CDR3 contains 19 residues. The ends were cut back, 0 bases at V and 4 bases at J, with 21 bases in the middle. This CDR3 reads CASSQEAPGLAGTTGELFF. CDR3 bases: TGCGCCAGCAGCCAAGAGGCGCCGGGGCTAGCAGGGACCACCGGGGAGCTGTTTTTT.

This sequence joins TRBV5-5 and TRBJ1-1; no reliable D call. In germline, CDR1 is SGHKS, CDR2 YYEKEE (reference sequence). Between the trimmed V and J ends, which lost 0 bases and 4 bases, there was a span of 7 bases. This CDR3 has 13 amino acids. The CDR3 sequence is CASSLGVGTEAFF. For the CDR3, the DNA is TGTGCCAGCAGCTTGGGGGTTGGCACTGAAGCTTTCTTT.

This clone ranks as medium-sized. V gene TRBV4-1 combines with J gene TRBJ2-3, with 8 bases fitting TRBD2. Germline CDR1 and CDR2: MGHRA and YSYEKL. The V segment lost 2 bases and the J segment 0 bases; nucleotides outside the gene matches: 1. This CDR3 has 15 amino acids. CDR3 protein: CASSQRGGSTDTQYF. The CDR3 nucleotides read TGCGCCAGCAGCCAACGGGGGGGCAGCACAGATACGCAGTATTTT.

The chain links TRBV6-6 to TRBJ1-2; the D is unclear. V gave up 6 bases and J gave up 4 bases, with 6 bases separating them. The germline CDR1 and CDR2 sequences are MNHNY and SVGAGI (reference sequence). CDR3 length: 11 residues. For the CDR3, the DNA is TGTGCCAGCAGGAGATCCTATGGCTACACCTTC. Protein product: CASRRSYGYTF.

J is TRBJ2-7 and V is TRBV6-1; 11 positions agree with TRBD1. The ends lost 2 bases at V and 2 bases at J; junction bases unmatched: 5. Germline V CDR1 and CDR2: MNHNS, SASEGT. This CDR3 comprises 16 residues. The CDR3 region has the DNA TGTGCCAGCAGTGAAAGAGGGGACAGGGGGGCCTACGAGCAGTACTTC. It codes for CASSERGDRGAYEQYF.